The 21 T cell receptor beta chains given below trace back to one sample, sequenced in a study of blood T cell repertoires in COVID-19. Repertoires were generated with immunoSEQ multiplex PCR, while TCRdb's copy carries only in-frame clones and drops some. The sample yields 310,000 or so clones, approximately 88% seen once. The sequenced sample consisted of PBMCs or T cells enriched from blood (not recorded which). These receptor sequences come from a woman aged 18-30 years who had recovered from COVID-19.

The J gene is TRBJ2-3, the V gene TRBV7-8; TRBD2 matches at 7 bases. Germline loops: CDR1 SGHVS, CDR2 FQNEAQ. The J segment lost 2 bases and the V segment lost 1 base, leaving 6 bases of the junction unmatched. CDR3 length equals 16 residues. The CDR3 spells CASSLGSSGVTDTQYF. The CDR3 DNA reads TGTGCCAGCAGCTTAGGGTCCAGCGGGGTCACAGATACGCAGTATTTT.

The V and J genes are TRBV28 and TRBJ2-7, with TRBD1 as a possible D gene (6 bases). Trimming removed 3 bases from V and 4 bases from J, with 13 bases in between. The CDR3 is 14 amino acids. Germline V CDR1 and CDR2: MDHEN, SYDVKM. The chain's CDR3 is CASSLGALEYEQYF. The CDR3 DNA follows: TGTGCCAGCAGTTTGGGGGCCTTGGAGTACGAGCAGTACTTC.

The gene calls are TRBV4-3 and TRBJ1-1, with D unclear. Trimming took off 5 bases at V and 1 base at J, with 14 bases between the two ends. Germline CDR1 is LGHNA and CDR2 is YSLEER. CDR3 length: 15 residues. DNA for the CDR3: TGCGCCAGCAGCAAAGGGATCCTAGAGAACACTGAAGCTTTCTTT. Translating it yields CASSKGILENTEAFF.

This chain connects TRBV3-1 (or the pseudogene TRBV3-2) to TRBJ1-6; possibly TRBD1 for D (6 bases). V dropped 1 base and J dropped 5 bases, with 9 bases sitting between them. The CDR3 is 15 residues long. The germline V gene encodes CDR1 LGHDT and CDR2 YNNKEL (reference sequence). CDR3 protein: CASSQAPGDNSPLHF. CDR3 nucleotide sequence: TGTGCCAGCAGCCAAGCACCAGGGGATAATTCACCCCTCCACTTT.

The chain has TRBV2 and TRBJ2-7, with D hard to call. CDR3 length equals 12 residues. The V gene's germline CDR1 is SNHLY and CDR2 FYNNEI. Trimming took off 5 bases at V and 1 base at J, with 6 bases between the two ends. CDR3 DNA sequence: TGTGCCAGCAGTCGACTTTCCTACGAGCAGTACTTC. Its translation is CASSRLSYEQYF. The full variable domain, in which reference TRBV2 and TRBJ2-7 provide the parts outside the CDR3, is EPEVTQTPSHQVTQMGQEVILRCVPISNHLYFYWYRQILGQKVEFLVSFYNNEISEKSEIFDDQFSVERPDGSNFTLKIRSTKLEDSAMYFCASSRLSYEQYFGPGTRLTVT.

The chain recombines TRBV10-3 with TRBJ2-3, with a possible D match to TRBD2 (6 bases). V dropped 11 bases and J dropped 1 base, with 16 bases sitting between them. The CDR3 extends over 14 amino acids. The germline gives CDR1 ENHRY, CDR2 SYGVKD. In DNA form, the CDR3 reads TGTGCCTCCAGTAGCGGCCACGGCACAGATACGCAGTATTTT. It encodes CASSSGHGTDTQYF.

V usage is TRBV18 and J usage is TRBJ1-2; the match to TRBD1 covers 8 bases. CDR3 size: 13 residues. Looked up from germline, CDR1 is KGHSH and CDR2 is LQKENI. Trimming at V came to 5 bases and at J to 3 bases, leaving 2 bases not matched to a gene. CDR3 DNA: TGTGCCAGCTCAACGGGACAGGACTATGGCTACACCTTC. Its translation is CASSTGQDYGYTF.

This chain joins TRBV27 and TRBJ2-1, with 9 bases matching TRBD2. The CDR3 length is 14 residues. The trim removed 4 bases at V and 8 bases at J, leaving 6 bases unmatched. Germline V gene lookup returns CDR1 MNHEY and CDR2 SMNVEV (reference sequence). The CDR3 here is CASSSREGRDEQFF. The DNA of the CDR3 is TGTGCCAGCAGTTCGCGGGAGGGCCGAGATGAGCAGTTCTTC.

CDR3 protein: CASSSDRGGDQPQHF. CDR3 DNA: TGTGCCAGCAGCTCCGACAGGGGTGGGGATCAGCCCCAGCATTTT. V and J are TRBV7-9 and TRBJ1-5, with 8 bases lining up with TRBD1. Germline CDR1 SEHNR, CDR2 FQNEAQ (reference sequence). Trimming took 4 bases from V and 5 from J; bases not matched to a gene: 7. This CDR3 region has 15 residues.

This sequence joins TRBV18 and TRBJ2-3, with D maybe TRBD2 (7 bases). The germline V and J ends were trimmed by 3 bases and 0 bases, with 19 bases remaining between them. There are 18 residues in the CDR3. Germline V lookup: CDR1 KGHSH, CDR2 LQKENI. The chain's CDR3 is CASSPRLGGPESTDTQYF. CDR3 sequence (DNA): TGTGCCAGCTCACCCAGATTGGGGGGGCCGGAAAGCACAGATACGCAGTATTTT.

This clone was picked up many times. The same CDR3 also results from other DNA sequences found in this sample. The chain has TRBV29-1 and TRBJ2-2; D perhaps matches TRBD2 (6 bases). Germline CDR1 is SQVTM and CDR2 is ANQGSEA. This CDR3 contains 14 residues. V was cut by 7 bases and J by 1 base, with 13 bases left in between. The CDR3: CSAEVGGNTGELFF. The CDR3, as DNA: TGCAGCGCCGAAGTGGGGGGGAACACCGGGGAGCTGTTTTTT.

V and J are TRBV6-1 and TRBJ1-5, with unresolved D. The CDR3 has 13 residues. V lost 0 bases to trimming and J lost 10 bases, with 10 bases between them. Looked up from germline, CDR1 is MNHNS and CDR2 is SASEGT. The CDR3 bases are TGTGCCAGCAGTGAAGCGCGTCTTGTACCCCAGCATTTT. Translation gives CASSEARLVPQHF.

The rearrangement uses TRBV7-3 and TRBJ1-3; TRBD1 matches 8 bases. From germline, CDR1 is SGHTA and CDR2 FQGTGA. This CDR3 region has 13 residues. The V segment lost 5 bases and the J segment 4 bases; nucleotides outside the gene matches: 1. The CDR3 loop reads CASSDRGGNTIYF. The DNA for the CDR3 is TGTGCCAGCAGCGACAGGGGCGGAAACACCATATATTTT.

The chain recombines TRBV12-3 or TRBV12-4 with TRBJ1-1; no definite D call. The length of the CDR3 is 12 residues. Trimming took 3 bases from V and 8 from J, leaving 10 bases between them. Written as DNA, the CDR3 is TGTGCCAGCAGTTTGAGGGTCTCGGAAGCTTTCTTT. This codes for CASSLRVSEAFF.

This chain connects TRBV7-2 to TRBJ1-2; D may be TRBD1 (6 bases). V lost 5 bases and J 7 bases, leaving 14 bases between the germline ends. Germline CDR1 is SGHTA and CDR2 is FQGNSA. The length of the CDR3 is 13 residues. The CDR3 nucleotides read TGTGCCAGCAGCCCCCGCCAGGGGCCTGGCTACACCTTC. Protein: CASSPRQGPGYTF. Complete variable domain (other parts from reference TRBV7-2 and TRBJ1-2): GAGVSQSPSNKVTEKGKDVELRCDPISGHTALYWYRQSLGQGLEFLIYFQGNSAPDKSGLPSDRFSAERTGGSVSTLTIQRTQQEDSAVYLCASSPRQGPGYTFGSGTRLTVV.

This chain joins TRBV5-4 and TRBJ1-2, with TRBD1 matching 7 bases. V shed 2 bases and J 2 bases; nucleotides not matched to a gene: 9. The germline gives CDR1 SGHNT, CDR2 YYREEE (reference sequence). This CDR3 has 16 amino acids. The CDR3 reads CASSLGAGGRNYGYTF. The DNA for the CDR3 is TGTGCCAGCAGCTTAGGCGCAGGGGGAAGAAACTATGGCTACACCTTC. The variable domain in full, with the rest retrieved from reference TRBV5-4 and TRBJ1-2, is ETGVTQSPTHLIKTRGQQVTLRCSSQSGHNTVSWYQQALGQGPQFIFQYYREEENGRGNFPPRFSGLQFPNYSSELNVNALELDDSALYLCASSLGAGGRNYGYTFGSGTRLTVV.

The V gene is TRBV7-3, the J gene TRBJ1-1; D ambiguous. Trimming cost V 4 bases and J 6 bases, with 6 bases left between them. Germline lookup yields CDR1 SGHTA and CDR2 FQGTGA. This CDR3 is 11 amino acids long. The CDR3 protein is CASSSGAEAFF. In DNA form, the CDR3 reads TGTGCCAGCAGCTCCGGGGCTGAAGCTTTCTTT.

CDR3 coding DNA: TGTGCCAGCAGTATGCGGACATCATTGTATGGCTACACCTTC. This sequence encodes CASSMRTSLYGYTF. The chain uses TRBV6-5 and TRBJ1-2; a weak D match, TRBD1 (5 bases). This CDR3 comprises 14 residues. Deletions cut 5 bases from V and 5 bases from J, with 15 bases between. The germline V gene has CDR1 MNHEY and CDR2 SVGAGI.

This chain connects TRBV2 to TRBJ1-4; D remains ambiguous. Germline V CDR1 and CDR2: SNHLY, FYNNEI. V shed 8 bases and J shed 8 bases, with 21 bases lying between them. This CDR3 is 15 amino acids long. The CDR3 reads CASLNAGLRVEKLFF. CDR3 nucleotide sequence: TGTGCCAGCCTAAACGCCGGGTTACGGGTGGAAAAACTGTTTTTT.

The rearrangement links TRBV7-2 to TRBJ2-7; 9 bases line up with TRBD2. The CDR3 contains 14 residues. V was pared by 3 bases and J by 4 bases, with 4 bases of the junction left unmatched. CDR1 and CDR2 from the germline V gene are SGHTA and FQGNSA. The DNA for the CDR3 is TGTGCCAGCAGCTTCCCTAGCGGGGTTTACGAGCAGTACTTC. Translation: CASSFPSGVYEQYF.

This chain connects TRBV2 to TRBJ1-2, with 10 bases aligning to TRBD1. Germline assignment: CDR1 SNHLY and CDR2 FYNNEI. J was trimmed by 8 bases and V by 8 bases; bases with no gene match: 11. The CDR3 totals 14 residues. For the CDR3, the DNA is TGTGCCAGCCGGGATCTGGACAGGGGGAAAGGCTACACCTTC. Protein sequence: CASRDLDRGKGYTF.